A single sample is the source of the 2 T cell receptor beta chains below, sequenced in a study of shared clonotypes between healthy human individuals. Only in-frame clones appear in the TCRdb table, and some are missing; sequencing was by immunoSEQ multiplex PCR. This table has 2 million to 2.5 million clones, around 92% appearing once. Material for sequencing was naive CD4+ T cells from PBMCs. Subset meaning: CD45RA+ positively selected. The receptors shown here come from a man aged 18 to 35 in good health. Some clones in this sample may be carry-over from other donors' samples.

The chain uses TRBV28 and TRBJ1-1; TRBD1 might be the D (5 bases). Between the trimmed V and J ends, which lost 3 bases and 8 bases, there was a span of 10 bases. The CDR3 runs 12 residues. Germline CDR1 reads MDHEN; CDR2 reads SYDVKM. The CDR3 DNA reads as TGTGCCAGCAGTTTGGGGGGGAACGAAGCTTTCTTT. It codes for CASSLGGNEAFF.

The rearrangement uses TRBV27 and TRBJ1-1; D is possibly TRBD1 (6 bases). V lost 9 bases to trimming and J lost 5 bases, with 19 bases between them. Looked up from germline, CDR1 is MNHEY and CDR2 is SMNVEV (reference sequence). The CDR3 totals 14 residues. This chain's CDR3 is CASSKGGGGTEAFF. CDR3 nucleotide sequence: TGTGCCAGTTCGAAAGGGGGGGGAGGGACTGAAGCTTTCTTT.